A selection of T cell receptor beta chains follows, all from one sample in a study of identical twins. TCRdb reanalysed the 5' RACE reads using MiXCR and keeps one entry per CDR3 protein. The sample records about 690,000 distinct CDR3 sequences, around 20% being singletons. The same sample was also used in a study of T cells expressing NK-cell markers.

Sequencing was done on a sample of PBMCs. These receptors came from a woman aged 18-30 years in good health. Both conserved end residues are part of each CDR3. A D gene is named only where the DNA matches it firmly. For some rows the clone size is stated as once, few or many, or as a class when expanded; others skip it.

TRBJ2-7,-,TRBV7-2,-,TGTGCCAGCAGCTTGCCGCCAAAATTCTACGAGCAGTACTTC,CASSLPPKFYEQYF
TRBJ2-2,-,TRBV4-3,few,TGCGCCAGCAGCCAAGGTAACACGAACACCGGGGAGCTGTTTTTT,CASSQGNTNTGELFF
TRBJ2-3,-,TRBV7-9,-,TGTGCCAGCAGCTTAGACCCTTTTTTCACAGATACGCAGTATTTT,CASSLDPFFTDTQYF
TRBJ2-5,-,TRBV3-1,-,TGTGCCAGCCACAGGGAGGGTGGCGAGACCCAGTACTTC,CASHREGGETQYF
TRBJ2-7,-,TRBV5-5,once,TGTGCCAGCAGCACAGGGTTGCGCGAGCAGTACTTC,CASSTGLREQYF
TRBJ2-2,TRBD1,TRBV5-1,-,TGCGCCAGCAGCCGGGACAGTGACACCGGGGAGCTGTTTTTT,CASSRDSDTGELFF
TRBJ2-1,-,TRBV9,-,TGTGCCAGCAGCGTACGTCCGGATGAGCAGTTCTTC,CASSVRPDEQFF
TRBJ1-4,-,TRBV29-1,many,TGCAGCGTTGAAAGTAGGTCGGTCGGTGAAAAACTGTTTTTT,CSVESRSVGEKLFF
TRBJ2-7,-,TRBV20-1,many,TGCAGTGCTTATAGACGGGTTACCTACGAGCAGTACTTC,CSAYRRVTYEQYF
TRBJ2-1,-,TRBV6-2/TRBV6-3,few,TGTGCCAGCAGTTTGAGAATCGATGAGCAGTTCTTC,CASSLRIDEQFF
TRBJ2-1,TRBD2,TRBV7-8,few,TGTGCCAGCAGCTCTTTCGGACTAGCGGTGGCCAATGAGCAGTTCTTC,CASSSFGLAVANEQFF
TRBJ2-1,-,TRBV5-4,few,TGTGCCAGCAGCCAGCACAGGGTCGACGAGCAGTTCTTC,CASSQHRVDEQFF
TRBJ2-1,-,TRBV20-1,few,TGCAGTGCTCCGAACCCTCTAGTGAACAATGAGCAGTTCTTC,CSAPNPLVNNEQFF
TRBJ1-1,-,TRBV3-1,many,TGTGCCAGCAGCCAAGAACGGGGGAGAAACACTGAAGCTTTCTTT,CASSQERGRNTEAFF
TRBJ2-1,-,TRBV20-1,-,TGCAGTGCTAGAGGGACGGCGGCGGCCAGCTCCTACAATGAGCAGTTCTTC,CSARGTAAASSYNEQFF
TRBJ2-5,-,TRBV7-9,-,-,CASSSSTSGFFGETQYF
TRBJ2-2,-,TRBV13,many,TGTGCCAGCAGTTCAACAGGGGGGGAGCTGTTTTTT,CASSSTGGELFF
TRBJ2-3,TRBD2,TRBV20-1,few,TGCAGTGCGGGCCTAGCGGGGCAGACAGATACGCAGTATTTT,CSAGLAGQTDTQYF
TRBJ2-5,TRBD2,TRBV6-2/TRBV6-3,-,TGTGCCAGCAGTTACTCAACGACTAGCTCGGAGACCCAGTACTTC,CASSYSTTSSETQYF
TRBJ2-1,-,TRBV27,-,TGTGCCAGCAGTCCCTATGGGGGTGGTGAGCAGTTCTTC,CASSPYGGGEQFF
TRBJ2-1,-,TRBV15,-,TGTGCCACCAGCAGAGTCGGAAGAACCTACAATGAGCAGTTCTTC,CATSRVGRTYNEQFF
TRBJ2-6,TRBD1,TRBV5-5,few,TGTGCCAGCACCTATTTCCAGGGGGTTGGCTCTGGGGCCAACGTCCTGACTTTC,CASTYFQGVGSGANVLTF
TRBJ2-5,TRBD2,TRBV9,-,TGTGCCAGCAGCGTCACCCTAGCGGGAGGGCAAGAGACCCAGTACTTC,CASSVTLAGGQETQYF
TRBJ2-3,-,TRBV11-2,-,TGTGCCAGCAGCCAGAGGGGTATGATCGCAGATACGCAGTATTTT,CASSQRGMIADTQYF
TRBJ2-6,-,TRBV21-1,-,TGTGCCAGCAGCAAGCTCGGGATGGTGGCTGGGGCCAACGTCCTGACTTTC,CASSKLGMVAGANVLTF
TRBJ1-5,-,TRBV6-1,-,TGTGCCAGCAGTCGTCTTAACGCCCTCCCCCAGCATTTT,CASSRLNALPQHF
TRBJ2-5,TRBD2,TRBV7-9,-,TGTGCCAGCAGCTTAATGGCGGGAGCAGATGAGACCCAGTACTTC,CASSLMAGADETQYF
TRBJ2-1,TRBD2,TRBV10-3,-,TGTGCCACGGCCGGGACTAGTTCAGGTCTCGATGAGCAGTTCTTC,CATAGTSSGLDEQFF
TRBJ2-3,-,TRBV5-1,-,TGCGCCAGCAGCTTTCTACCGGGGGACCGCACAGATACGCAGTATTTT,CASSFLPGDRTDTQYF
TRBJ2-3,-,TRBV10-3,-,TGTGCCATCAGTCAGACTCTCACAGATACGCAGTATTTT,CAISQTLTDTQYF
TRBJ2-2,-,TRBV29-1,-,TGCAGCGTTGAAGACAGGCTACTGAACACCGGGGAGCTGTTTTTT,CSVEDRLLNTGELFF
TRBJ2-7,-,TRBV7-9,-,TGTGCCAGCAGCTTAGGTGTGGGAGTTGGGGAGCAGTACTTC,CASSLGVGVGEQYF
TRBJ2-1,TRBD2,TRBV20-1,-,TGCAGTGCTAGAGATCCCAGCGGGAGGTTCGGGAGCTCCTACAATGAGCAGTTCTTC,CSARDPSGRFGSSYNEQFF
TRBJ2-3,-,TRBV20-1,many,TGCAGTGCTAGAGATGAGGGAACAGATACGCAGTATTTT,CSARDEGTDTQYF
TRBJ1-5,-,TRBV12-3/TRBV12-4,few,TGTGCCAGCAGTTATAGGGTGGATCAGCCCCAGCATTTT,CASSYRVDQPQHF
TRBJ2-5,-,TRBV5-1,-,TGCGCCAGCAGCTTGGCCTCCGCGGGACGACAAGAGACCCAGTACTTC,CASSLASAGRQETQYF
TRBJ2-7,-,TRBV20-1,few,TGCAGTGCTACAAACAGGGCCACCTACGAGCAGTACTTC,CSATNRATYEQYF
TRBJ2-5,TRBD2,TRBV7-2,-,TGTGCCAGCAGCCTTGACCCCGCGGGGGCCCAGTACTTC,CASSLDPAGAQYF
TRBJ2-1,-,TRBV19,-,TGTGCCAGTAGGGAGCAGGGGAGGAACAATGAGCAGTTCTTC,CASREQGRNNEQFF
TRBJ2-5,TRBD1,TRBV25-1,-,TGTGCCAGCAGTAAGGGACAGGGCGGGGAGACCCAGTACTTC,CASSKGQGGETQYF
TRBJ2-1,-,TRBV20-1,few,TGCAGTGCTAGAACAGGCTGGGTGGGCAATGAGCAGTTCTTC,CSARTGWVGNEQFF
TRBJ1-2,-,TRBV7-2,-,TGTGCCAGCAGCTTAGATTCCAGGGTTAACTATGGCTACACCTTC,CASSLDSRVNYGYTF